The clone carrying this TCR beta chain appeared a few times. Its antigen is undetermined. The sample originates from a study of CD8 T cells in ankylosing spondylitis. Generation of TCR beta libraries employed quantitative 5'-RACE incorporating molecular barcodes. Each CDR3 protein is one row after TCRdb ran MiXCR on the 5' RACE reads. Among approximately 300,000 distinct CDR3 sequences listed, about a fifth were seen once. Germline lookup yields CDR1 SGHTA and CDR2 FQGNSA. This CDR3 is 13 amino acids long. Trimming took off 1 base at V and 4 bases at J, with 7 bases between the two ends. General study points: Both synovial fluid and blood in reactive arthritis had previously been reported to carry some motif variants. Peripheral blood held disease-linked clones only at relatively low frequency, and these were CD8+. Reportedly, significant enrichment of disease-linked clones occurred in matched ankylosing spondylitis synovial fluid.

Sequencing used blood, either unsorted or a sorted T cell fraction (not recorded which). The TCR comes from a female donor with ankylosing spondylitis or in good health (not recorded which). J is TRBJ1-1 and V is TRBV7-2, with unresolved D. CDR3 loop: CASSLGRITEAFF. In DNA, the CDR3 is TGTGCCAGCAGCTTAGGAAGAATCACTGAAGCTTTCTTT. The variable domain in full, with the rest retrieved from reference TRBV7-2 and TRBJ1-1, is GAGVSQSPSNKVTEKGKDVELRCDPISGHTALYWYRQSLGQGLEFLIYFQGNSAPDKSGLPSDRFSAERTGGSVSTLTIQRTQQEDSAVYLCASSLGRITEAFFGQGTRLTVV.